The clone carrying this T cell receptor (beta chain) was observed once. V shed 9 bases and J shed 6 bases, with 20 bases lying between them. The CDR3 spans 14 residues. Germline lookup yields CDR1 MNHNS and CDR2 SASEGT. The record originates from a study of somatic mutations in cytotoxic T cells in rheumatoid arthritis. Repertoires were generated with immunoSEQ multiplex PCR, while TCRdb's copy carries only in-frame clones and drops some. The sample consists of over 6,500 clones, 70% of them appearing once. By positive magnetic bead selection, CD4+ and CD8+ cells were isolated, and their purity was checked by flow cytometry.

The chain joins TRBV6-1 to TRBJ1-2; D gene uncertain. The receptor was isolated from a man in his forties or fifties in good health. Sequenced input: CD8+ T cells sorted from blood. The CDR3 here is CASEVLGGSDGYTF. The CDR3 nucleotides are TGTGCCAGTGAAGTTTTAGGCGGCAGCGATGGCTACACCTTC.